The next 15 T cell receptor beta chains were all read from a single sample in a study of tumor and adjacent non-tumor tissue in lung cancer (dated by TCRdb to between 2017 and 2018). Library preparation was by multiplex PCR. Sequencing relied on an Illumina HiSeq 2500. TCRbeta libraries were built by three rounds of nested PCR using primers (Table S4), following protocols modified from ARM-PCR. TCRdb reran the public reads through fastp at Q25 and MiXCR, keeping productive beta chains. Rows are unified per CDR3 protein, each entry keeping the most common DNA and genes. The sample yields around 40,000 distinct CDR3 sequences; roughly 60% were counted once. Of the sample, about 41% falls within the top ten clones. Bulk unsorted tissue served as the source for RNA extraction, and RNA quality was assessed using a NanoDrop ND-1000 and an Agilent 2100. Distant non-tumor tissue taken more than 3 cm from the tumor edge was used as the normal lung sample.

The sample was distant non-tumor lung tissue. These receptors came from a man in his fifties or sixties with non-small cell lung cancer.

This clonotype was seen a single time. This clone may be a read error of a much larger clone one base away. This rearrangement joins TRBV5-6 to TRBJ2-1; D is unclear. Trimming cost V 2 bases and J 3 bases, with 9 bases left between them. This CDR3 is 14 amino acids long. Germline values: CDR1 SGHDT, CDR2 YYEEEE. The DNA for the CDR3 is TGTGCCAGCAGCTTTGGTAGCAGCTACAATGAGCAGTTCTTC. Its translation: CASSFGSSYNEQFF.

Notes on this clonotype: At one end, the junction sequence differs from germline, possibly due to a read error. J is TRBJ1-5 and V is TRBV28; no clear D gene. CDR1 MDHEN and CDR2 SYDVKM come from the germline V gene. The CDR3 totals 14 residues. CDR3 sequence (DNA): TGTGCCAGCAGTCCCCTTGATTGGGTTCAGTCCCAGCATTTT. This codes for CASSPLDWVQSQHF.

By share, this clonotype counts as medium-sized. Here the CDR3 reads CSVAGGMNTEAFF. The CDR3, as DNA: TGCAGCGTTGCAGGGGGGATGAACACTGAAGCTTTCTTT. The chain employs TRBV29-1 and TRBJ1-1, with 7 nucleotides matching TRBD1. CDR1 SQVTM and CDR2 ANQGSEA come from the germline V gene. The J segment lost 0 bases and the V segment lost 4 bases, leaving 2 bases of the junction unmatched. There are 13 residues in the CDR3.

Comment on this clonotype: One junction end does not reproduce the germline sequence, and a read error may be involved. This chain uses TRBV6-1 with TRBJ2-7; D tentatively reads TRBD1 or TRBD2 (5 bases each). The CDR3 has 14 amino acids. CDR1 and CDR2 (germline): MNHNS, SASEGT. The chain's CDR3 is CVSSPGPASYEQYF. The CDR3 nucleotides are TGTGTCAGCAGTCCGGGACCAGCCTCCTACGAACAGTACTTC.

This clonotype was recorded a few times. The rearrangement uses TRBV6-5 and TRBJ2-3, with 9 bases identical to TRBD1. The ends lost 2 bases at V and 6 bases at J; junction bases unmatched: 3. The CDR3 contains 14 residues. In germline, CDR1 is MNHEY, CDR2 SVGAGI. CDR3 region: CASSYNRGRDTQYF. CDR3 in DNA: TGTGCCAGCAGTTACAACAGGGGGCGGGATACGCAGTATTTT.

V is TRBV4-2 and J is TRBJ2-3; TRBD2 agrees at 15 bases. Germline V gene data show CDR1 as LGHNA and CDR2 as YNFKEQ. This CDR3 comprises 19 residues. Losses at the gene ends were 8 bases for V and 6 bases for J; bases not matched to a gene: 18. The CDR3 protein is CASDTEGLAGGRGTDTQYF. CDR3 nucleotides: TGTGCCAGCGACACGGAGGGACTAGCGGGGGGCCGAGGGACGGATACGCAGTATTTT.

The sample holds many counts of this clonotype. The J gene is TRBJ2-3, the V gene TRBV6-2 or TRBV6-3, with 9 positions matching TRBD1. Trimming removed 7 bases from V and 3 bases from J; junction bases left unmatched: 8. This CDR3 comprises 15 residues. Looked up from germline, CDR1 is MNHEY and CDR2 is SVGEGT. CDR3 loop: CASMPGTGTTDTQYF. The CDR3 DNA follows: TGTGCCAGCATGCCCGGGACAGGGACAACAGATACGCAGTATTTT.

This chain uses TRBV2 with TRBJ2-2, with 8 nucleotides matching TRBD1. CDR3 length: 13 residues. In germline, CDR1 is SNHLY, CDR2 FYNNEI. V trimming: 6 bases; J trimming: 8 bases; junction bases outside the gene matches: 5. The CDR3 nucleotides are TGTGCCAGCAGGGGGACAGGTCAGGGGGAGCTGTTTTTT. Translated: CASRGTGQGELFF.

To note about this clonotype: This could be a read error, since a much larger clone is one nucleotide away. The J gene is TRBJ2-1, the V gene TRBV6-5; TRBD2 is a possible D gene (6 bases). CDR3 size: 17 residues. Germline CDR1 is MNHEY and CDR2 is SVGAGI. CDR3 sequence: CVSSDSWRGSSYNEQFF. The CDR3 nucleotides read TGTGTCAGCAGTGATTCGTGGAGGGGCAGCTCCTACAATGAGCAGTTCTTC.

Of note for this clonotype: This may be a read error, as it is one base from a much larger clone. This chain links TRBV20-1 with TRBJ2-1; the match to TRBD1 covers 9 bases. The CDR3 sequence is 15 residues long. Germline V gene lookup returns CDR1 DFQATT and CDR2 SNEGSKA (reference sequence). J lost 2 bases, V lost 1 base, and 3 bases had no gene match. CDR3 loop: CSARGQGVPYNEQFF. The CDR3 nucleotides read TGCAGTGCTAGAGGACAGGGGGTGCCCTACAATGAGCAGTTCTTC.

A remark on this clonotype: Just one base apart from a much larger clone, this may be a read error. V and J are TRBV28 and TRBJ1-5; 7 nucleotides align to TRBD1. Germline-derived CDR1 and CDR2 are MDHEN and SYDVKM. Losses at the gene ends were 2 bases for V and 7 bases for J; bases not matched to a gene: 8. The CDR3 contains 15 residues. As DNA, the CDR3 is TGTGCCAGCAGTTTACCCTTGACAGGGATCCAGCCCCAGCATTTT. Amino acids: CASSLPLTGIQPQHF. Using reference TRBV28 and TRBJ1-5 for the parts outside the CDR3, the full variable domain is DVKVTQSSRYLVKRTGEKVFLECVQDMDHENMFWYRQDPGLGLRLIYFSYDVKMKEKGDIPEGYSVSREKKERFSLILESASTNQTSMYLCASSLPLTGIQPQHFGDGTRLSIL.

The chain combines TRBV19 with TRBJ2-7; D not certain. Trimming cost V 6 bases and J 2 bases, with 17 bases left between them. The germline V gene encodes CDR1 LNHDA and CDR2 SQIVND (reference sequence). The CDR3 spans 15 residues. CDR3 sequence reads: CASSPVRAATYEQYF. The CDR3 DNA reads TGTGCCAGTAGCCCTGTCCGCGCGGCAACCTACGAGCAGTACTTC.

The CDR3 bases are TGCACTGCCCCGGGGGAGGGCAATCAGCCCCAGCATTTT. Translation: CTAPGEGNQPQHF. The V and J genes are TRBV20-1 and TRBJ1-5; D perhaps matches TRBD1 (5 bases). Per the germline V gene, CDR1 is DFQATT and CDR2 is SNEGSKA (reference sequence). The CDR3 covers 13 residues.

Details on this clonotype: Being one base from a much bigger clone, this may be a read error. The chain links TRBV29-1 to TRBJ2-2; 10 bases are shared with TRBD2. The trim removed 5 bases at V and 6 bases at J, leaving 6 bases unmatched. This CDR3 has 14 amino acids. Germline CDR1 reads SQVTM; CDR2 reads ANQGSEA. CDR3 nucleotide sequence: TGCAGCGTTAGCGGGGGGGACTACGCCGGGGAGCTGTTTTTT. It translates to CSVSGGDYAGELFF.

The rearrangement joins TRBV5-1 to TRBJ2-1; D uncertain. The CDR3 length is 14 residues. CDR1 is SGHRS and CDR2 is YFSETQ in the germline V gene. The germline V and J ends were trimmed by 2 bases and 2 bases, with 8 bases remaining between them. This CDR3 is CASSFQITYNEQFF. The CDR3 DNA sequence: TGCGCCAGCAGCTTTCAAATTACCTACAATGAGCAGTTCTTC.